This TCR beta chain stems from a study of blood T cell repertoires in COVID-19. Overall study: Researchers got acute and convalescent COVID-19 samples from the United States, Italy and Spain.

The CDR3 length is 16 residues. Germline CDR1 and CDR2: ENHRY and SYGVKD. After removal of 5 bases from V and 0 bases from J, the junction contained 6 bases not matched to a gene. How the authors handled the data: How many nucleated cells were present was estimated from reference gene primer amplification. Libraries were prepared by immunoSEQ multiplex PCR; TCRdb keeps only in-frame clonotypes and omits some of them. The DNA was the basis for D and trimming; V, J and clone size are from that table. The sample holds around 130,000 clones; about 75% are singletons and the top ten take around 20%. The chain recombines TRBV10-3 with TRBJ1-4; the match to TRBD1 covers 7 bases. Sequences were obtained from peripheral blood. The receptor's source is a man older than 75 with acute or convalescent COVID-19. As DNA, the CDR3 is TGTGCCATCAGTAACCGGGACAGATCAACTAATGAAAAACTGTTTTTT. Translated, it gives CAISNRDRSTNEKLFF.